The present TCR beta chain was sequenced within a study of memory CD4+ T cells and cytomegalovirus serostatus. Study in general: Of the healthy Belgian adults, under 10 were CMV seropositive and around 22 seronegative. Overall study findings and caveats: Repertoires predicted CMV serostatus with median bootstrapped AUC of about 0.94. Of 150 to 200 reported CMV TCRbeta sequences, just over 65 were found in memory CD4+ repertoires.

This table comes from immunoSEQ multiplex PCR, and its TCRdb copy is limited to in-frame clones, with some not included. This table has about 40,000 clones, approximately 84% appearing once. Concerning this clone: What it binds is not known.

Germline V gives CDR1 LGHNA, CDR2 YNFKEQ. This CDR3 has 13 residues. Trimming pared 1 base from V and 5 bases from J, leaving 7 bases between. Single viable CD3+CD4+CD8-CD45RO+ cells were sorted as the memory CD4+ T cells. Positive selection with CD4 microbeads enriched total CD4+ T cells. The sequencing input was memory CD4+ T cells from blood. This TCR came from an adult in good health and CMV-seronegative. The chain recombines TRBV4-2 with TRBJ2-3, with D possibly TRBD1 on 5 matching bases. The CDR3 region is CASSQGREDTQYF. In nucleotides, the CDR3 is TGTGCCAGCAGCCAAGGCAGGGAAGATACGCAGTATTTT.